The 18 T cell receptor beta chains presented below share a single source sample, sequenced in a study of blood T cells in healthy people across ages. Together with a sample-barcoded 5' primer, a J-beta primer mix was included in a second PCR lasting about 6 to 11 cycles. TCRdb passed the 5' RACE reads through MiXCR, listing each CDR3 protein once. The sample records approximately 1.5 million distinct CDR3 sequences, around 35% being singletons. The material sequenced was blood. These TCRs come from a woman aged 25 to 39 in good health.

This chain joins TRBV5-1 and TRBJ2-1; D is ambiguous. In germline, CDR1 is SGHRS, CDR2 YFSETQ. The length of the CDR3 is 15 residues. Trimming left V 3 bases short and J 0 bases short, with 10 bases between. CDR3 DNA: TGCGCCAGCAGCTCGGATCCATACTCCTACAATGAGCAGTTCTTC. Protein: CASSSDPYSYNEQFF.

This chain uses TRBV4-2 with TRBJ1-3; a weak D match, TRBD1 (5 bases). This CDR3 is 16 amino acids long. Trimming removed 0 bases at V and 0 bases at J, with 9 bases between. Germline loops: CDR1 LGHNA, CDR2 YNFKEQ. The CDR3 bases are TGTGCCAGCAGCCAAGAGGGGCGACGCTCTGGAAACACCATATATTTT. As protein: CASSQEGRRSGNTIYF.

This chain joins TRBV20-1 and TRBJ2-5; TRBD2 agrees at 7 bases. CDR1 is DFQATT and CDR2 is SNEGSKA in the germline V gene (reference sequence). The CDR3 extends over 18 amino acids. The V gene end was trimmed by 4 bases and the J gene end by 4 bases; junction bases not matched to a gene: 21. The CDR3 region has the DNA TGCAGTGCTACCGCCTCTAGAGCGGGACCCTTCCCCCGAGAGACCCAGTACTTC. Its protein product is CSATASRAGPFPRETQYF.

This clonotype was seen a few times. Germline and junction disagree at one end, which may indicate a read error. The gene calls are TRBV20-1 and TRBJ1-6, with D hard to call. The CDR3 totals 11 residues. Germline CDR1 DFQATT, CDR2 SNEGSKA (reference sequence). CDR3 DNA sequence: TGCAGGGCTAGAGCGGGCTCACCCCTCCACTTT. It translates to CRARAGSPLHF.

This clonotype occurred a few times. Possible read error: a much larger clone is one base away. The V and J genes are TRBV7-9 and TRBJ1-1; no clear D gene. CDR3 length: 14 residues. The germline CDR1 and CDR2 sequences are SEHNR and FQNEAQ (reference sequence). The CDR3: CAGSYGRTNTEAFF. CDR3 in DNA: TGTGCCGGCAGCTATGGACGGACGAACACTGAAGCTTTCTTT.

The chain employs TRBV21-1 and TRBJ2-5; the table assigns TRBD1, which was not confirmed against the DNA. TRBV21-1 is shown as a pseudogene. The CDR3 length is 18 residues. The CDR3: CASSKRDSSAGSGETQYF. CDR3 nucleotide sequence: TGTGCCAGCAGCAAAAGGGATTCCTCCGCGGGATCGGGGGAGACCCAGTACTTC.

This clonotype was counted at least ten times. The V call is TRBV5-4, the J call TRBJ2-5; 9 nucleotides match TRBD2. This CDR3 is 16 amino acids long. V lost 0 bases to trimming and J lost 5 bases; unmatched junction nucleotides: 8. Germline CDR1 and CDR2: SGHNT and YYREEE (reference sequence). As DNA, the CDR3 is TGTGCCAGCAGCTTGGGTGGCGGGGGGGCCCTGGAGACCCAGTACTTC. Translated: CASSLGGGGALETQYF.

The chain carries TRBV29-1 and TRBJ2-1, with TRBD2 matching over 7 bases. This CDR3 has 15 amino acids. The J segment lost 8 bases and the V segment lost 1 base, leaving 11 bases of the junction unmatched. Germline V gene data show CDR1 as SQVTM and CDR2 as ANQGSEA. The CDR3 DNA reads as TGCAGCGTTGAAGCCCCCGATCGGGGGAGGGATGAGCAGTTCTTC. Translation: CSVEAPDRGRDEQFF.

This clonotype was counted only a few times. The CDR3 sequence: CSASPAGALEFITDTQYF. The DNA for the CDR3 is TGCAGTGCTAGTCCAGCGGGGGCCCTGGAATTCATTACAGATACGCAGTATTTT. J is TRBJ2-3 and V is TRBV20-1; 8 bases match TRBD2. J lost 3 bases, V lost 3 bases, and 17 bases had no gene match. This CDR3 is built from 18 residues. The germline V gene encodes CDR1 DFQATT and CDR2 SNEGSKA (reference sequence).

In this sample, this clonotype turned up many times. CDR3 residues: CASSYGQNTEAFF. DNA for the CDR3: TGCGCCAGCAGCTACGGACAAAACACTGAAGCTTTCTTT. This sequence joins TRBV5-1 and TRBJ1-1; D possibly corresponds to TRBD1 (5 bases). Trimming took 3 bases from V and 2 from J, leaving 8 bases between them. This CDR3 has 13 amino acids. Germline loops: CDR1 SGHRS, CDR2 YFSETQ. The variable domain in full, with the rest retrieved from reference TRBV5-1 and TRBJ1-1, is KAGVTQTPRYLIKTRGQQVTLSCSPISGHRSVSWYQQTPGQGLQFLFEYFSETQRNKGNFPGRFSGRQFSNSRSEMNVSTLELGDSALYLCASSYGQNTEAFFGQGTRLTVV.

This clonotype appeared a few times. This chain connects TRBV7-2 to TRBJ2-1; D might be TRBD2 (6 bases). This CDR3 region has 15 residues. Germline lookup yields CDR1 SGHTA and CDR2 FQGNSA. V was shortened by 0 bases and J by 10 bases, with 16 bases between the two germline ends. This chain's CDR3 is CASSLAMVAVREQFF. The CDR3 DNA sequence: TGTGCCAGCAGCTTAGCGATGGTAGCGGTCAGGGAGCAGTTCTTC.

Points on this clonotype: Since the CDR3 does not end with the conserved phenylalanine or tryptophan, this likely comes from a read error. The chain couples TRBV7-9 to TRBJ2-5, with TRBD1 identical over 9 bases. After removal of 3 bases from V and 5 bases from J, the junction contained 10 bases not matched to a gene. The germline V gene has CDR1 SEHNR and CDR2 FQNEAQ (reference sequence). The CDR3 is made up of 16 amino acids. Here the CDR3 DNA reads TGTGCCAGCAGCTTGCCCCTGGGACAGGGTGGGGAGACCCAGTACCTC. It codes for CASSLPLGQGGETQYL.

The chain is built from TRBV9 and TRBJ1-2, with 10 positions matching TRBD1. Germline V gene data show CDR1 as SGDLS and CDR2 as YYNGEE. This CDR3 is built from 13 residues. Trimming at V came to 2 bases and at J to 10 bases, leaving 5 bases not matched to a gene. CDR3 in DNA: TGTGCCAGCAGCGTGACAGGGGGCGCCTACTACACCTTC. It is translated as CASSVTGGAYYTF.

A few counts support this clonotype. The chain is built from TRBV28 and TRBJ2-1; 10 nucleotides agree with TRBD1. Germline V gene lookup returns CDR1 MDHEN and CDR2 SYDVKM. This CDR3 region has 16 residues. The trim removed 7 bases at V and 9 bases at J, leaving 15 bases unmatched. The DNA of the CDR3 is TGTGCCAGCAACTCAGCGGGGACAGGGGTCAGGGTTGAGCAGTTCTTC. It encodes CASNSAGTGVRVEQFF. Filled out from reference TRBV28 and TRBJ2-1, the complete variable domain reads DVKVTQSSRYLVKRTGEKVFLECVQDMDHENMFWYRQDPGLGLRLIYFSYDVKMKEKGDIPEGYSVSREKKERFSLILESASTNQTSMYLCASNSAGTGVRVEQFFGPGTRLTVL.

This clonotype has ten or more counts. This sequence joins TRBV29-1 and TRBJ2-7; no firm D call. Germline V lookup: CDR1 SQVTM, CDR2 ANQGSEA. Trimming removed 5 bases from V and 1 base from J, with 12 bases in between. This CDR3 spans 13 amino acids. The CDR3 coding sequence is TGCAGCGTTTGCGGAACTGGGTCCTACGAGCAGTACTTC. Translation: CSVCGTGSYEQYF.

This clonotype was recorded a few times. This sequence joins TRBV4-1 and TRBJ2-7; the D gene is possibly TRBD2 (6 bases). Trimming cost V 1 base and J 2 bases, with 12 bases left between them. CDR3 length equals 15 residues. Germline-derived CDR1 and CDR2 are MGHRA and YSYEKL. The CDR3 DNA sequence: TGCGCCAGCAGCCAAGTTAACCTAGCGACCTACGAGCAGTACTTC. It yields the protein CASSQVNLATYEQYF.

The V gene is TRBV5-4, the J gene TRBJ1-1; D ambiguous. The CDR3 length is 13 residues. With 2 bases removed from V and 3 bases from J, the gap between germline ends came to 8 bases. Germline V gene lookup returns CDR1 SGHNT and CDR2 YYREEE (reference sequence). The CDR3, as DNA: TGTGCCAGCAGCTTTTCGACGGACACTGAAGCTTTCTTT. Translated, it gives CASSFSTDTEAFF.

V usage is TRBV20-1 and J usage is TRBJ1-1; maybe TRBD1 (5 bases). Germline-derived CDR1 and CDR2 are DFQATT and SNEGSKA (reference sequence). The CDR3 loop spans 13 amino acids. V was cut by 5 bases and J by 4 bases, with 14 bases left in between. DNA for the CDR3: TGCAGTGCTGAGCGGGGGAGCGGCACTGAAGCTTTCTTT. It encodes CSAERGSGTEAFF.